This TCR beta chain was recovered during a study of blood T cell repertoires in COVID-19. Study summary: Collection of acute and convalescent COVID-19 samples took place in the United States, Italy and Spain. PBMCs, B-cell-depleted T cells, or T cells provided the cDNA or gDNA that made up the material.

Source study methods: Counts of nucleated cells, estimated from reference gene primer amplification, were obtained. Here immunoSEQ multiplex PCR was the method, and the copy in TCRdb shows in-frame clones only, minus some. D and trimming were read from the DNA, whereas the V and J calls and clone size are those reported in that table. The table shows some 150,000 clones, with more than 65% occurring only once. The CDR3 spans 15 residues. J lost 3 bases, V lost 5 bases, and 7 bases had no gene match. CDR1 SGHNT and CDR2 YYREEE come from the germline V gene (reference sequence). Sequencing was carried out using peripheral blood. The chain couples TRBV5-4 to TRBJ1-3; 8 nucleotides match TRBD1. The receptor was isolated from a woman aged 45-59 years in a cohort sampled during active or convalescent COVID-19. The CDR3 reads CASSPTGGIGNTIYF. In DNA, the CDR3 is TGTGCCAGCAGTCCCACAGGGGGAATTGGAAACACCATATATTTT.